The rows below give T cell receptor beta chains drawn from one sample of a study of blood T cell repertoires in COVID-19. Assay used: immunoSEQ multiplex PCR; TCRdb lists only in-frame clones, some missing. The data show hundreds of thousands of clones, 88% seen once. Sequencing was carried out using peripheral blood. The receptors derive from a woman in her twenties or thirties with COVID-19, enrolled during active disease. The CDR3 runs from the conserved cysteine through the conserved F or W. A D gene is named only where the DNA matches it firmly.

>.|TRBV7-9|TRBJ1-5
CASSLQGTNQPQHF
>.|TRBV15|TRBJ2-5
CATSRADRGYQETQYF
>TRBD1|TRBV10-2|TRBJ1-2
CASSELGQGVYTF
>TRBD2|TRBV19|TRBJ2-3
CASSMGAGADTQYF
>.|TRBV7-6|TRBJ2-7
CASSLYEGTKPSYEQYF
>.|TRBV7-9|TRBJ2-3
CASSWARGPSTDTQYF
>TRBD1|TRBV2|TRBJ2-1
CASSDRVVGNEQFF
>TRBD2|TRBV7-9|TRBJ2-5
CASSLVLTSGNQETQYF
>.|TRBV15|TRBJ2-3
CATSRTRGPDTQYF
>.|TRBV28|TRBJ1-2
CASSFDGGNYGYTF
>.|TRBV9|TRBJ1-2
CASSVGLSRVRDGYGYTF
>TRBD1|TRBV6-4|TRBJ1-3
CASTRDRLDSSGNTIYF
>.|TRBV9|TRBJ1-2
CASSVAGTRMDYGYTF
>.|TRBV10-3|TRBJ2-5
CAISDSNARRETQYF
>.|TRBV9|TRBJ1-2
CASSVGDGVTRAQGYTF
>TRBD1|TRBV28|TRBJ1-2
CASSITTGHDGYTF
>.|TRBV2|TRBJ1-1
CASRGQLEAFF
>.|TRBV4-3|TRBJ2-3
CASSQDALTDTQYF
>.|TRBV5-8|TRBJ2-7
CASSSIPRDSLSEQYF
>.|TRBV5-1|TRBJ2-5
CASSAGVTETQYF
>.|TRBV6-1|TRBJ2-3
CASSEVFASQGGDTQYF
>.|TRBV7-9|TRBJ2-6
CASSLVGGSSGANVLTF
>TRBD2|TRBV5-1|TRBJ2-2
CASSQTSGRAGTGELFF
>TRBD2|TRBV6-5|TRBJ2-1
CASSYSGLAGGGEQFF
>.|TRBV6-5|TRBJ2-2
CASLPRTPASRELFF
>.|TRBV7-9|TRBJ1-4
CASSFRGSNEKLFF
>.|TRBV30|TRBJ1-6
CAWMPQVVSGPLHF
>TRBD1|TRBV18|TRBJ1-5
CASSRAGGGQPQHF
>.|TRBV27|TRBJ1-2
CASSPRQDPYGYTF
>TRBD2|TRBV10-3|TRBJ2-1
CAISESRERYNEQFF
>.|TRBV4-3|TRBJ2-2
CASSQGTAQNTGELFF
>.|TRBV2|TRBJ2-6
CASSTGHSGANVLTF
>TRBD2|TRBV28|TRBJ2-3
CASSLTPAGGLSGTQYF
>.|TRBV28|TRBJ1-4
CASSSQRASTNEKLFF
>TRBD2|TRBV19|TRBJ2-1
CASSGRLAGSYNEQFF
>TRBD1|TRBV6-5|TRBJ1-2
CASSYFQGGVYGYTF
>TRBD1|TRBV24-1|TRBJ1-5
CATSKITGVQSQPQHF
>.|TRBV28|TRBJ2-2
CASESGDTGELFF
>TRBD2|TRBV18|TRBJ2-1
CASSPPQRGGGYNEQFF
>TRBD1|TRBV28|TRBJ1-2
CASRIGGADYGYTF
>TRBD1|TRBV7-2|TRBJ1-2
CASSPRTGGFYGYTF
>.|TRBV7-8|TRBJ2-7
CASSLAHRAGVGYEQYF
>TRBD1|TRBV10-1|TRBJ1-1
CASATGENTEAFF
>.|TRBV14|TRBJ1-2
CASSQASFNYGYTF
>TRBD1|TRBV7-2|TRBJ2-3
CASSLDRSGGDTQYF
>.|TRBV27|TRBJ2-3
CASRIYGQTDTQYF
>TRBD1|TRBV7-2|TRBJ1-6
CASSLQGGNSPLHF
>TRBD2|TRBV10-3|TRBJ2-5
CATTRGGLAGEGETQYF